This section outlines one TCR beta chain sequence together with its context. Its target is unknown. The CDR3 is 14 residues long. With 2 bases clipped from V and 8 bases from J, the junction kept 8 bases outside the gene matches. CDR1 is LGHNA, CDR2 YNFKEQ, per germline. A J-beta primer mix and a sample-barcoded 5' primer were used in a second PCR of roughly 7 to 12 cycles. Each cDNA molecule carried a tag from a template-switch adaptor that contained 12 random nucleotides. TCRdb used MiXCR to reprocess the 5' RACE reads, holding one entry per CDR3 protein. The sample holds fewer than 2,000,000 distinct CDR3 sequences, 35% to 50% seen once. This entry belongs to a study of blood T cells in healthy people across ages. Background on the study: In model experiments, template switching was able to capture about one barcoded beta molecule for every two T cells that were present.

Overall study findings and caveats: Roughly linear age-related decline in beta diversity appeared, significant by age approximately 43.

V is TRBV4-2 and J is TRBJ1-2, with 7 bases fitting TRBD1. Material for sequencing was blood. The receptor comes from a human donor in good health. CDR3: CASSQKTGMKGYTF. DNA of the CDR3: TGTGCCAGCAGCCAAAAGACAGGGATGAAGGGCTACACCTTC.